The 10 T cell receptor beta chains in this list originate from one sample, sequenced in a study of blood T cell repertoires in COVID-19 (TCRdb year 2020). The library was made by the immunoSEQ multiplex PCR assay. In its TCRdb copy, this immuneACCESS table keeps in-frame sequences only and misses some clones. Where compared with another copy, unresolved V genes explain less than half of these, and the others have no known cause. This sample lists around 250,000 clones; roughly 84% were detected once. The ten largest make up less than 2% of the sample. The source material was peripheral blood. Every receptor here comes from a middle-aged woman who had recovered from COVID-19.

The chain recombines TRBV3-1 (or the pseudogene TRBV3-2) with TRBJ2-1; maybe TRBD1 (5 bases). The CDR3 is 13 amino acids. CDR1 and CDR2 (germline): LGHDT, YNNKEL (reference sequence). Deletions cut 1 base from V and 11 bases from J, with 12 bases between. CDR3 DNA sequence: TGTGCCAGCAGCCAAGCGACAGTTTCAAAGCAGTTCTTC. This sequence encodes CASSQATVSKQFF.

The chain joins TRBV7-6 to TRBJ2-5; maybe TRBD1 (5 bases). The CDR3 is 15 residues long. Germline V gives CDR1 SGHVS, CDR2 FNYEAQ. V gave up 0 bases and J gave up 4 bases, with 12 bases separating them. CDR3 nucleotides: TGTGCCAGCAGCTTAGCAGGGGTCCCTGGAGAGACCCAGTACTTC. Amino acids: CASSLAGVPGETQYF.

The rearrangement joins TRBV2 to TRBJ1-6, with a weak D call TRBD1 (6 bases). Germline CDR1 SNHLY, CDR2 FYNNEI. The ends were cut back, 0 bases at V and 11 bases at J, with 14 bases in the middle. The CDR3 sequence is 15 residues long. This CDR3 is CASSEAVTGNPPLHF. CDR3 in DNA: TGTGCCAGCAGTGAAGCAGTGACAGGAAATCCACCCCTCCACTTT.

The chain has TRBV6-2 or TRBV6-3 and TRBJ1-5; 8 nucleotides agree with TRBD1. This CDR3 is built from 18 residues. CDR1 and CDR2 (germline): MNHEY, SVGEGT. Losses at the gene ends were 2 bases for V and 0 bases for J; bases not matched to a gene: 9. This CDR3 is CASSYDRGRGYSNQPQHF. The CDR3 nucleotides read TGTGCCAGCAGTTACGACAGGGGAAGGGGTTATAGCAATCAGCCCCAGCATTTT.

The chain links TRBV28 to TRBJ2-5; tentative D call: TRBD2 (5 bases). V was trimmed by 5 bases and J by 0 bases, leaving 28 bases between them. The germline V gene encodes CDR1 MDHEN and CDR2 SYDVKM. CDR3 size: 20 residues. The CDR3 here is CASSPLTPSGPLKYQETQYF. The CDR3 DNA follows: TGTGCCAGCAGTCCGCTCACCCCGAGCGGACCGCTGAAGTACCAAGAGACCCAGTACTTC.

The rearrangement joins TRBV27 to TRBJ2-2, with 8 bases aligning to TRBD1. This CDR3 is 15 amino acids long. The V and J ends lost 4 bases and 5 bases, in that order; junction bases with no gene match: 6. CDR1 is MNHEY, CDR2 SMNVEV, per germline (reference sequence). DNA for the CDR3: TGTGCCAGCAGTTGGACAGGGACGGGGACCGGGGAGCTGTTTTTT. Protein sequence: CASSWTGTGTGELFF.

The chain joins TRBV15 to TRBJ2-5; D is possibly TRBD2 (5 bases). In germline, CDR1 is LNHNV, CDR2 YYDKDF (reference sequence). V lost 1 base and J 4 bases, leaving 13 bases between the germline ends. The CDR3 runs 15 residues. The CDR3 DNA is TGTGCCACCAGCAGAGCTCTAGCAGGTACAGAGACCCAGTACTTC. As protein: CATSRALAGTETQYF.

V is TRBV6-4 and J is TRBJ2-4; D is ambiguous. V was trimmed by 0 bases and J by 0 bases, leaving 6 bases between them. Germline V gene sequence: CDR1 MRHNA, CDR2 SNTAGT. The length of the CDR3 is 15 residues. For the CDR3, the DNA is TGTGCCAGCAGTGACTCGAAACTAGCCAAAAACATTCAGTACTTC. Its protein is CASSDSKLAKNIQYF.

This clone was counted a single time. V is TRBV7-3 and J is TRBJ1-2; the match to TRBD1 covers 7 bases. CDR1 is SGHTA, CDR2 FQGTGA, per germline. V dropped 0 bases and J dropped 1; count of bases not matched to a gene: 2. There are 15 residues in the CDR3. The CDR3 DNA reads as TGTGCCAGCAGCTTAACGACAGGGAATAACTATGGCTACACCTTC. It translates to CASSLTTGNNYGYTF.

This clone appeared once. The chain couples TRBV20-1 to TRBJ2-3; D is perhaps TRBD1 (6 bases). V lost 6 bases, J lost 14 bases, and 18 bases lay in between. There are 11 residues in the CDR3. Germline V gives CDR1 DFQATT, CDR2 SNEGSKA (reference sequence). The CDR3 here is CSAENRDTWYF. CDR3 in DNA: TGCAGTGCCGAAAACCGGGACACTTGGTATTTT.